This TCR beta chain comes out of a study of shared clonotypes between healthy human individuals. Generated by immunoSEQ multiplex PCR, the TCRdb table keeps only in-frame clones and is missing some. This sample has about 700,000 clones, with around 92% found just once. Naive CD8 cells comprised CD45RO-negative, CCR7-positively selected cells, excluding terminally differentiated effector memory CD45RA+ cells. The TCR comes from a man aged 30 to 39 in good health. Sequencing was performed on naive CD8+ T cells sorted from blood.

The CDR3 sequence is CASSSPGQGSEAFF. The CDR3 DNA follows: TGTGCCAGCAGTAGCCCGGGACAGGGTTCTGAAGCTTTCTTT. The genes are TRBV27 and TRBJ1-1; TRBD1 matches 9 bases. The CDR3 runs to 14 residues. J gave up 6 bases and V 5 bases, and 7 bases lay outside the gene matches. The germline V gene encodes CDR1 MNHEY and CDR2 SMNVEV (reference sequence).